The clone carrying this TCR beta chain has just a few counts. Its antigen is undetermined. The source of the sample is a study of cytomegalovirus exposure and HLA in healthy donors. Study-level background: Unique TCRs numbering some 93 million, obtained from HLA-typed donors, made up an early data release.

Primers included in the PCR were 60 Vbeta and 13 Jbeta primers. This table comes from immunoSEQ multiplex PCR, and its TCRdb copy is limited to in-frame clones, with some not included. The sample consists of around 150,000 clones, roughly 80% of them appearing once. In germline, CDR1 is MNHNS, CDR2 SASEGT. V lost 1 base to trimming and J lost 2 bases, with 8 bases between them. The CDR3 length is 14 residues. Study results and limitations: The study labeled 164 TCR beta chains cytomegalovirus-associated.

The source is a female donor in good health and CMV-seronegative. The chain carries TRBV6-1 and TRBJ2-5; D remains ambiguous. The sequenced sample was PBMCs. CDR3 sequence: CASSEDNGQETQYF. CDR3 in DNA: TGTGCCAGCAGTGAAGACAACGGGCAAGAGACCCAGTACTTC.